This T cell receptor (beta chain) was identified during a study of cytomegalovirus exposure and HLA in healthy donors. Study information: Earlier, fewer than 130 million unique TCR beta sequences were recovered from approximately 180 million T cells by an analysis. Study results and caveats: Researchers reported in a later analysis that common viral pathogens appeared linked to several top clusters.

The primer mix had 60 Vbeta and 13 Jbeta primers. Repertoires were generated with immunoSEQ multiplex PCR, while TCRdb's copy carries only in-frame clones and drops some. The sample records 99,000 or so clones, roughly a tenth being singletons. Worth noting for this clone: Its target is unknown. The junction does not match germline at one end; this may be a read error.

Though probably carrying unrecorded immune exposures, donors were nominally healthy at sampling. Germline values: CDR1 SSHAT, CDR2 FNYEAQ (reference sequence). This CDR3 has 13 residues. The sequenced material came from PBMCs. The rearrangement joins TRBV7-7 to TRBJ2-1; TRBD1 matches at 7 bases. The receptor comes from a man aged 40-49 years in good health and CMV-seropositive. CDR3 in amino acids: CASSKDRVNEQFF. The DNA for the CDR3 is TGTGCTAGCAGCAAAGACAGGGTGAATGAGCAGTTCTTC.